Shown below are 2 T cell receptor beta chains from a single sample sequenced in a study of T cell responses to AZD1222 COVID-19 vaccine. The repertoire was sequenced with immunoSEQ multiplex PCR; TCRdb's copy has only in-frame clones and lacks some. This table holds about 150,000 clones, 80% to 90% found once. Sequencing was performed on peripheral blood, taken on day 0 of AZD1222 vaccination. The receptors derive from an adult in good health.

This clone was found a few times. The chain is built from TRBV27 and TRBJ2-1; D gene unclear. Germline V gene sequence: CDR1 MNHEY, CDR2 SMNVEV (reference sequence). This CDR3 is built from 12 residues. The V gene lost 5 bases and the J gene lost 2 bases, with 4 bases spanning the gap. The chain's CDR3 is CASSPAYNEQFF. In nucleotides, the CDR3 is TGTGCCAGCAGTCCAGCCTACAATGAGCAGTTCTTC.

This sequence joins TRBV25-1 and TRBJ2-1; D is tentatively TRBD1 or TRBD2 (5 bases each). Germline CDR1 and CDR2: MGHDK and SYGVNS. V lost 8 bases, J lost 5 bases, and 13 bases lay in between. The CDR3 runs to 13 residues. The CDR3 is CASARDLNNEQFF. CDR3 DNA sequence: TGTGCCAGCGCCCGGGACCTTAACAATGAGCAGTTCTTC.